These 19 T cell receptor beta chains share one sample of origin, sequenced in a study of identical twins. TCRdb called the 5' RACE reads again in MiXCR, with one record for every CDR3 protein. This table has fewer than 450,000 distinct CDR3 sequences, roughly 10% appearing once. The specimen was naive T cells sorted from blood. The receptors were sampled from a woman aged 45-60 years in good health.

The chain couples TRBV27 to TRBJ2-7, with D possibly called TRBD1 or TRBD2 (5 bases each). This CDR3 is built from 16 residues. In germline, CDR1 is MNHEY, CDR2 SMNVEV (reference sequence). V was cut by 6 bases and J by 0 bases, with 18 bases left in between. The CDR3 protein is CASSPAGAESSYEQYV. DNA for the CDR3: TGTGCCAGCAGCCCAGCCGGGGCAGAAAGCTCCTACGAGCAGTACGTC.

The sample holds a few counts of this clonotype. This chain connects TRBV7-9 to TRBJ2-5, with 7 bases fitting TRBD2. This CDR3 spans 14 amino acids. Trimming cost V 5 bases and J 9 bases; bases outside gene matches: 12. Germline values: CDR1 SEHNR, CDR2 FQNEAQ (reference sequence). Here the CDR3 reads CASSPTGTTRAQYF. The CDR3 bases are TGTGCCAGCAGCCCCACCGGGACTACGAGGGCCCAGTACTTC.

The chain links TRBV13 to TRBJ2-5; 7 nucleotides align to TRBD1. This CDR3 spans 13 amino acids. In germline, CDR1 is PRHDT, CDR2 FYEKMQ (reference sequence). Trimming cost V 5 bases and J 3 bases; bases outside gene matches: 3. DNA of the CDR3: TGTGCCAGCAGCCCTACAGGGGAAGAGACCCAGTACTTC. This translates into CASSPTGEETQYF.

This clonotype was detected a few times. The rearrangement joins TRBV20-1 to TRBJ1-1; D may be TRBD1 (5 bases). Trimming took 6 bases from V and 2 from J, leaving 19 bases between them. There are 15 residues in the CDR3. Germline CDR1 reads DFQATT; CDR2 reads SNEGSKA (reference sequence). The CDR3 DNA reads as TGCAGTGCGGTCAGGTTCCGGGGGTCTAACACTGAAGCTTTCTTT. Translation gives CSAVRFRGSNTEAFF.

The chain has TRBV6-4 and TRBJ2-3; D may be TRBD2 (5 bases). The CDR3 sequence is 14 residues long. V was shortened by 6 bases and J by 2 bases, with 12 bases between the two germline ends. Germline-derived CDR1 and CDR2 are MRHNA and SNTAGT. CDR3 nucleotides: TGTGCCAGCAGACGAGGGTTAGCCACAGATACGCAGTATTTT. Its translation is CASRRGLATDTQYF.

The V call is TRBV6-1, the J call TRBJ2-7, with D tentatively TRBD2 (5 bases). The germline V gene encodes CDR1 MNHNS and CDR2 SASEGT. This CDR3 spans 14 amino acids. Between the trimmed V and J ends, which lost 2 bases and 3 bases, there was a span of 11 bases. CDR3 loop: CASSERPGNYEQYV. Here the CDR3 DNA reads TGTGCCAGCAGTGAACGGCCGGGGAACTACGAGCAGTACGTC.

The sample holds many counts of this clonotype. This chain links TRBV7-2 with TRBJ1-2, with 7 bases lining up with TRBD1. The CDR3 has 14 amino acids. J was trimmed by 5 bases and V by 0 bases; bases with no gene match: 3. Germline CDR1 reads SGHTA; CDR2 reads FQGNSA. The CDR3 region has the DNA TGTGCCAGCAGCTTAGCGCAGGGACAGTATGGCTACACCTTC. Its protein is CASSLAQGQYGYTF.

The V and J genes are TRBV12-3 or TRBV12-4 and TRBJ1-2; D unclear. This CDR3 has 12 residues. Trimming removed 3 bases at V and 4 bases at J, with 6 bases between. In nucleotides, the CDR3 is TGTGCCAGCAGTTTCACGGGCTATGGCTACACCTTC. Its protein product is CASSFTGYGYTF.

In this sample, this clonotype turned up a few times. V is TRBV15 and J is TRBJ1-2; no clear D gene. V shed 2 bases and J shed 6 bases, with 19 bases lying between them. The CDR3 has 16 residues. Germline loops: CDR1 LNHNV, CDR2 YYDKDF (reference sequence). The CDR3 bases are TGTGCCACCAGCAGAAAACGACCCGTCCAACTAGATGGCTACACCTTC. Amino acid sequence: CATSRKRPVQLDGYTF.

The chain employs TRBV12-3 or TRBV12-4 and TRBJ1-3; tentatively, D is TRBD1 (6 bases). The ends were cut back, 5 bases at V and 0 bases at J, with 14 bases in the middle. CDR3 length: 16 residues. As DNA, the CDR3 is TGTGCCAGCAGTCCTAGACAGGTTTACTCTGGAAACACCATATATTTT. It is translated as CASSPRQVYSGNTIYF.

This clonotype was seen many times. The chain joins TRBV29-1 to TRBJ1-1; 9 nucleotides match TRBD1. After removal of 6 bases from V and 4 bases from J, the junction contained 12 bases not matched to a gene. The CDR3 is 15 amino acids. Germline V gene data show CDR1 as SQVTM and CDR2 as ANQGSEA. In nucleotides, the CDR3 is TGCAGCGTCGGACAGGGGAGGTTGGCTGGCACTGAAGCTTTCTTT. It is translated as CSVGQGRLAGTEAFF. Filled out from reference TRBV29-1 and TRBJ1-1, the complete variable domain reads SAVISQKPSRDICQRGTSLTIQCQVDSQVTMMFWYRQQPGQSLTLIATANQGSEATYESGFVIDKFPISRPNLTFSTLTVSNMSPEDSSIYLCSVGQGRLAGTEAFFGQGTRLTVV.

This clonotype was picked up many times. The chain links TRBV20-1 to TRBJ2-2, with TRBD2 matching 13 bases. Germline V gene lookup returns CDR1 DFQATT and CDR2 SNEGSKA (reference sequence). Unmatched junction bases numbered 3, after V lost 2 bases and J lost 3 bases. This CDR3 is built from 16 residues. The CDR3 is CSARTGTSGDTGELFF. CDR3 nucleotide sequence: TGCAGTGCTAGAACAGGGACTAGCGGGGACACCGGGGAGCTGTTTTTT.

The table lists this clonotype with a few counts. The chain carries TRBV5-5 and TRBJ2-1; TRBD2 aligns across 7 bases. The CDR3 is 14 amino acids. Germline V gene data show CDR1 as SGHKS and CDR2 as YYEKEE (reference sequence). V lost 3 bases and J lost 9; bases outside the gene matches: 9. The CDR3 sequence: CASSSTSATGEQFF. The CDR3 DNA follows: TGTGCCAGCAGCTCTACTAGCGCGACGGGTGAGCAGTTCTTC. The variable domain in full, with the rest retrieved from reference TRBV5-5 and TRBJ2-1, is DAGVTQSPTHLIKTRGQQVTLRCSPISGHKSVSWYQQVLGQGPQFIFQYYEKEERGRGNFPDRFSARQFPNYSSELNVNALLLGDSALYLCASSSTSATGEQFFGPGTRLTVL.

This clonotype was observed a handful of times. The chain combines TRBV6-6 with TRBJ2-3; D is undetermined. V lost 6 bases to trimming and J lost 7 bases, with 8 bases between them. The germline V gene has CDR1 MNHNY and CDR2 SVGAGI (reference sequence). This CDR3 has 11 amino acids. Here the CDR3 DNA reads TGTGCCAGCAGGAAGGATCATACGCAGTATTTT. It encodes CASRKDHTQYF.

This clonotype occurred a few times. The V call is TRBV4-1, the J call TRBJ2-1; D not certain. Germline CDR1 and CDR2: MGHRA and YSYEKL. The CDR3 totals 15 residues. V was clipped by 0 bases and J by 3 bases, with 9 bases between them. CDR3 region: CASSQDMLVYNEQFF. CDR3 in DNA: TGCGCCAGCAGCCAAGATATGTTAGTCTACAATGAGCAGTTCTTC.

The V call is TRBV6-2 or TRBV6-3, the J call TRBJ1-1, with D tentatively TRBD1 (6 bases). The CDR3 runs to 16 residues. The germline V gene encodes CDR1 MNHEY and CDR2 SVGEGT. CDR3 in DNA: TGTGCGACAGCAGTTACAGGGCAGCTTATGAACACTGAAGCTTTCTTT. This sequence encodes CATAVTGQLMNTEAFF.

This clonotype came up many times. This rearrangement joins TRBV4-1 to TRBJ2-1, with 8 bases fitting TRBD2. V lost 0 bases, J lost 1 base, and 2 bases stayed unmatched. CDR1 and CDR2 from the germline V gene are MGHRA and YSYEKL. The CDR3 covers 16 residues. The chain's CDR3 is CASSQDGGRSYNEQFF. CDR3 in DNA: TGCGCCAGCAGCCAAGATGGCGGGAGGTCCTACAATGAGCAGTTCTTC.

The J gene is TRBJ2-7, the V gene TRBV5-1; weak D call: TRBD1 (6 bases). The length of the CDR3 is 16 residues. Trimming shortened V by 0 bases and J by 5 bases, and 18 bases separated the two germline ends. Germline CDR1 reads SGHRS; CDR2 reads YFSETQ. In DNA, the CDR3 is TGCGCCAGCAGCTTGGCCCCAGGGGCCCTCGGGAACGAGCAGTACGTC. It is translated as CASSLAPGALGNEQYV.

This clonotype was seen a few times. The CDR3 is CASTPGLADYEQYF. CDR3 coding DNA: TGCGCCAGCACCCCGGGACTAGCGGACTACGAGCAGTACTTC. The chain links TRBV5-1 to TRBJ2-7, with TRBD2 identical over 11 bases. Germline-derived CDR1 and CDR2 are SGHRS and YFSETQ. This CDR3 spans 14 amino acids. With 6 bases clipped from V and 3 bases from J, the junction kept 5 bases outside the gene matches. The full variable domain, in which reference TRBV5-1 and TRBJ2-7 provide the parts outside the CDR3, is KAGVTQTPRYLIKTRGQQVTLSCSPISGHRSVSWYQQTPGQGLQFLFEYFSETQRNKGNFPGRFSGRQFSNSRSEMNVSTLELGDSALYLCASTPGLADYEQYFGPGTRLTVT.